The rows below give T cell receptor beta chains drawn from one sample of a study of PD-1 blockade in classical Hodgkin lymphoma. The data were produced by immunoSEQ multiplex PCR, yet TCRdb's version contains in-frame clones alone and is incomplete. Among around 18,000 clones listed, more than 65% were seen once. Sequenced here: CD4+ T cells from blood, sampled before the fourth cycle of nivolumab. These TCRs come from a human donor with classical Hodgkin lymphoma. Both conserved end residues are part of each CDR3. Fields, in order: J gene, clone size, V gene, D gene, CDR3 protein, CDR3 DNA. A D gene is named only where the DNA matches it firmly. Size is omitted from some rows. Given values are once, few, many or a class for expanded clones.

j_call: TRBJ1-3
clone_size: NA
v_call: TRBV19
d_call: TRBD1
cdr3_aa: CASSPGQALSGNTIYF
cdr3_nt: TGTGCCAGTAGTCCGGGACAGGCGCTCTCTGGAAACACCATATATTTT

j_call: TRBJ1-4
clone_size: few
v_call: TRBV4-3
d_call: NA
cdr3_aa: CASSPRPQISEKLFF
cdr3_nt: TGCGCCAGCAGCCCCAGGCCCCAGATAAGTGAAAAACTGTTTTTT

j_call: TRBJ1-1
clone_size: NA
v_call: TRBV18
d_call: NA
cdr3_aa: CASSTTASTEAFF
cdr3_nt: TGTGCCAGCTCAACGACAGCGAGCACTGAAGCTTTCTTT

j_call: TRBJ2-4
clone_size: NA
v_call: TRBV7-3
d_call: TRBD1
cdr3_aa: CASSPGTGLNIQYF
cdr3_nt: TGTGCCAGCAGCCCTGGGACAGGGCTAAACATTCAGTACTTC

j_call: TRBJ1-4
clone_size: NA
v_call: TRBV7-9
d_call: NA
cdr3_aa: CASSLGGGEKLFF
cdr3_nt: TGTGCCAGCAGCTTAGGAGGGGGTGAAAAACTGTTTTTT

j_call: TRBJ1-2
clone_size: few
v_call: TRBV5-6
d_call: NA
cdr3_aa: CASSPISNYGYTF
cdr3_nt: TGTGCCAGCAGTCCCATATCTAACTATGGCTACACCTTC

j_call: TRBJ2-7
clone_size: NA
v_call: TRBV5-1
d_call: NA
cdr3_aa: CASSLGQKQLEQYF
cdr3_nt: TGCGCCAGCAGCTTGGGACAGAAACAGCTCGAGCAGTACTTC

j_call: TRBJ2-3
clone_size: NA
v_call: TRBV29-1
d_call: TRBD2
cdr3_aa: CSTDGTSGTDTQYF
cdr3_nt: TGCAGCACAGACGGGACTAGCGGCACAGATACGCAGTATTTT

j_call: TRBJ2-4
clone_size: NA
v_call: TRBV5-8
d_call: NA
cdr3_aa: CASSFFTLAKNIQYF
cdr3_nt: TGTGCCAGCAGCTTCTTTACCCTAGCCAAAAACATTCAGTACTTC

j_call: TRBJ2-7
clone_size: NA
v_call: TRBV5-1
d_call: TRBD2
cdr3_aa: CASSSKAGGHYEQYF
cdr3_nt: TGCGCCAGCAGCTCAAAAGCGGGAGGCCACTACGAGCAGTACTTC

j_call: TRBJ1-2
clone_size: NA
v_call: TRBV28
d_call: TRBD1
cdr3_aa: CASSSGTGVFYGYTF
cdr3_nt: TGTGCCAGCAGTTCGGGGACAGGGGTATTCTATGGCTACACCTTC

j_call: TRBJ1-1
clone_size: NA
v_call: TRBV5-1
d_call: TRBD1
cdr3_aa: CASSKGTGVGEAFF
cdr3_nt: TGCGCCAGCAGTAAAGGGACAGGGGTGGGTGAAGCTTTCTTT

j_call: TRBJ2-3
clone_size: NA
v_call: TRBV5-4
d_call: TRBD2
cdr3_aa: CASSLRLAETDTQYF
cdr3_nt: TGTGCCAGCAGCTTGCGACTAGCTGAAACAGATACGCAGTATTTT

j_call: TRBJ1-5
clone_size: NA
v_call: TRBV19
d_call: NA
cdr3_aa: CATAYLSTGNQPQHF
cdr3_nt: TGTGCCACCGCCTACCTTTCTACCGGCAATCAGCCCCAGCATTTT

j_call: TRBJ1-5
clone_size: few
v_call: TRBV2
d_call: NA
cdr3_aa: CASSGEMGYNQPQHF
cdr3_nt: TGTGCCAGCAGTGGGGAAATGGGCTACAATCAGCCCCAGCATTTT

j_call: TRBJ2-3
clone_size: NA
v_call: TRBV29-1
d_call: NA
cdr3_aa: CSVVAKSTDTQYF
cdr3_nt: TGCAGCGTTGTAGCGAAAAGCACAGATACGCAGTATTTT

j_call: TRBJ1-5
clone_size: NA
v_call: TRBV23-1
d_call: NA
cdr3_aa: CASLRGSWKYSNQPQHF
cdr3_nt: TGCGCCAGCTTACGGGGCAGTTGGAAATATAGCAATCAGCCCCAGCATTTT

j_call: TRBJ2-7
clone_size: NA
v_call: TRBV7-2
d_call: NA
cdr3_aa: CASSLGGATSYEQYF
cdr3_nt: TGTGCCAGCAGCTTAGGGGGGGCCACCTCCTACGAGCAGTACTTC

j_call: TRBJ2-5
clone_size: few
v_call: TRBV7-7
d_call: NA
cdr3_aa: CASSLGSSQETQYF
cdr3_nt: TGTGCCAGCAGCTTAGGATCCTCACAAGAGACCCAGTACTTC

j_call: TRBJ2-7
clone_size: NA
v_call: TRBV5-1
d_call: NA
cdr3_aa: CASSLEPGSYYEQYF
cdr3_nt: TGCGCCAGCAGCTTGGAGCCTGGCAGCTACTACGAGCAGTACTTC

j_call: TRBJ1-5
clone_size: NA
v_call: TRBV6-1
d_call: NA
cdr3_aa: CASSEVGGGGLGQPQHF
cdr3_nt: TGTGCCAGCAGTGAAGTGGGGGGAGGGGGATTGGGTCAGCCCCAGCATTTT

j_call: TRBJ2-7
clone_size: NA
v_call: TRBV2
d_call: TRBD2
cdr3_aa: CASERERSYEQYF
cdr3_nt: TGTGCCAGCGAGCGGGAGAGAAGTTACGAGCAGTACTTC

j_call: TRBJ1-2
clone_size: NA
v_call: TRBV4-3
d_call: NA
cdr3_aa: CASTLVGATNYGYTF
cdr3_nt: TGCGCCAGCACCTTGGTGGGGGCCACCAACTATGGCTACACCTTC

j_call: TRBJ1-6
clone_size: NA
v_call: TRBV2
d_call: NA
cdr3_aa: CASSGGTVNSPLHF
cdr3_nt: TGTGCCAGCAGCGGGGGGACGGTGAATTCACCCCTCCACTTT

j_call: TRBJ1-3
clone_size: NA
v_call: TRBV11-1
d_call: NA
cdr3_aa: CASSLVGFSGNTIYF
cdr3_nt: TGTGCCAGCAGCTTGGTGGGGTTCTCTGGAAACACCATATATTTT

j_call: TRBJ1-1
clone_size: NA
v_call: TRBV7-2
d_call: TRBD1
cdr3_aa: CASSSWTGGPTEAFF
cdr3_nt: TGTGCCAGCAGCTCCTGGACAGGGGGGCCCACTGAAGCTTTCTTT

j_call: TRBJ1-2
clone_size: NA
v_call: TRBV5-1
d_call: NA
cdr3_aa: CASSLASYTRGYTF
cdr3_nt: TGCGCCAGCAGCTTGGCGTCCTATACCAGGGGCTACACCTTC

j_call: TRBJ2-7
clone_size: NA
v_call: TRBV15
d_call: NA
cdr3_aa: CATSFESGPSYEQYF
cdr3_nt: TGTGCCACCAGCTTCGAGTCAGGGCCTAGCTACGAGCAGTACTTC

j_call: TRBJ1-5
clone_size: NA
v_call: TRBV28
d_call: TRBD1
cdr3_aa: CASGQDYSNQPQHF
cdr3_nt: TGTGCCAGCGGACAGGATTATAGCAATCAGCCCCAGCATTTT

j_call: TRBJ1-1
clone_size: few
v_call: TRBV28
d_call: TRBD1
cdr3_aa: CASSLLPGTGALGEAFF
cdr3_nt: TGTGCCAGCAGTTTACTTCCCGGGACAGGGGCCCTCGGAGAAGCTTTCTTT

j_call: TRBJ1-6
clone_size: NA
v_call: TRBV11-2
d_call: NA
cdr3_aa: CASSLEAGTGSPLHF
cdr3_nt: TGTGCCAGCAGCTTAGAGGCAGGGACGGGATCACCCCTCCACTTT

j_call: TRBJ2-1
clone_size: once
v_call: TRBV4-2
d_call: TRBD2
cdr3_aa: CASSQVAGGDNEQFF
cdr3_nt: TGTGCCAGCAGCCAAGTCGCGGGGGGTGACAATGAGCAGTTCTTC

j_call: TRBJ2-5
clone_size: NA
v_call: TRBV15
d_call: TRBD2
cdr3_aa: CATSRGGTSGIRETQYF
cdr3_nt: TGTGCCACCAGCAGAGGGGGGACTAGCGGGATACGGGAGACCCAGTACTTC

j_call: TRBJ2-5
clone_size: NA
v_call: TRBV19
d_call: TRBD1
cdr3_aa: CARAGVRDRGETQYF
cdr3_nt: TGTGCCAGGGCCGGAGTTAGGGACAGGGGAGAGACCCAGTACTTC

j_call: TRBJ2-1
clone_size: NA
v_call: TRBV4-1
d_call: TRBD2
cdr3_aa: CASSQVFGRTHSSYNEQFF
cdr3_nt: TGCGCCAGCAGCCAAGTTTTCGGGAGGACTCACTCCTCCTACAATGAGCAGTTCTTC

j_call: TRBJ2-5
clone_size: NA
v_call: TRBV5-1
d_call: TRBD2
cdr3_aa: CASSLAGGQETQYF
cdr3_nt: TGCGCCAGCAGCCTAGCGGGGGGGCAAGAGACCCAGTACTTC

j_call: TRBJ2-3
clone_size: NA
v_call: TRBV5-1
d_call: TRBD2
cdr3_aa: CASSLASGANTDTQYF
cdr3_nt: TGCGCCAGCAGCCTGGCTAGCGGGGCCAACACAGATACGCAGTATTTT